This T cell receptor (beta chain) comes out of a study of T cell responses to AZD1222 COVID-19 vaccine. Study-level information: Second-dose intervals near 4 or 12 weeks were combined. Study-wide points: The study identified only six AZD1222 recipients as seropositive at baseline. Donors skewed white British and female; clonal diversity was possibly underestimated.

Some clones are missing from TCRdb's copy, which holds only in-frame ones; the method was immunoSEQ multiplex PCR. The sample shows 55,000 to 70,000 clones, more than 70% of them seen only once. Germline V CDR1 and CDR2: SNHLY, FYNNEI. V lost 4 bases and J 6 bases, leaving 12 bases between the germline ends. The CDR3 loop spans 13 amino acids. In its sample, this clone was seen once. Its specificity is unknown. The starting material was peripheral blood, obtained on day 0 of AZD1222 vaccination. The sequence came from an adult in good health. The chain combines TRBV2 with TRBJ1-2, with D perhaps TRBD1 (5 bases). CDR3 region: CASSGSRGDGYTF. The CDR3, as DNA: TGTGCCAGCAGTGGTTCCCGGGGGGATGGCTACACCTTC.